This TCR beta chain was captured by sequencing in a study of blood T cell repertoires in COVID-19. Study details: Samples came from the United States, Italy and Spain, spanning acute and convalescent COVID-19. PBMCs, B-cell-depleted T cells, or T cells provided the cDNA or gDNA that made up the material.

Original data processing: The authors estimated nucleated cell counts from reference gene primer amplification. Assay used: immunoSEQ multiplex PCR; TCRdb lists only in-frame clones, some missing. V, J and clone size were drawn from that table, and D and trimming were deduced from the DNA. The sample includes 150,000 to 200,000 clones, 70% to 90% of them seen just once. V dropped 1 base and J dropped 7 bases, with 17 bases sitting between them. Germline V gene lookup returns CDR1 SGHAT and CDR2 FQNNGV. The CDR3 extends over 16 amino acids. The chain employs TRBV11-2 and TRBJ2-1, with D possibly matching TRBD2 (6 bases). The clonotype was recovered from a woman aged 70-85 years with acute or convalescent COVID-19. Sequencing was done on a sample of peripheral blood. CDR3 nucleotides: TGTGCCAGCAGCTTAGCTCGGGGGAGGCGTTGGAATGAGCAGTTCTTC. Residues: CASSLARGRRWNEQFF.